What follows are 4 T cell receptor beta chains derived from one specimen sequenced in a study of shared clonotypes between healthy human individuals. Naive CD8 cells were CD45RO-negative, positively selected for CCR7, excluding terminally differentiated effector memory CD45RA+ cells. Assay: immunoSEQ multiplex PCR; the TCRdb copy retains only in-frame clones and omits some. The sample carries around 2,100,000 clones, roughly 94% recorded once. Sequencing input: naive CD8+ T cells sorted from blood. These receptors were obtained from a man aged 18 to 29 in good health.

The chain couples TRBV13 to TRBJ2-5; D might be TRBD1 (6 bases). Trimming shortened V by 2 bases and J by 0 bases, and 13 bases separated the two germline ends. Per the germline V gene, CDR1 is PRHDT and CDR2 is FYEKMQ (reference sequence). The CDR3 is 16 amino acids. This CDR3 reads CASSLTGTSYQETQYF. Here the CDR3 DNA reads TGTGCCAGCAGCTTAACCGGGACATCGTACCAAGAGACCCAGTACTTC. The whole variable domain, filled in from reference TRBV13 and TRBJ2-5, reads AAGVIQSPRHLIKEKRETATLKCYPIPRHDTVYWYQQGPGQDPQFLISFYEKMQSDKGSIPDRFSAQQFSDYHSELNMSSLELGDSALYFCASSLTGTSYQETQYFGPGTRLLVL.

V is TRBV9 and J is TRBJ1-2; D might be TRBD1 (6 bases). The CDR3 loop spans 15 amino acids. The germline gives CDR1 SGDLS, CDR2 YYNGEE. V lost 5 bases and J 1 base, leaving 15 bases between the germline ends. The CDR3 DNA is TGTGCCAGCAGTACGACAGGAGGGGATAACTATGGCTACACCTTC. It yields the protein CASSTTGGDNYGYTF.

V is TRBV19 and J is TRBJ1-5; weak D call: TRBD1 (6 bases). CDR1 is LNHDA and CDR2 is SQIVND in the germline V gene (reference sequence). This CDR3 contains 14 residues. The V and J ends lost 8 bases and 2 bases respectively, with 13 bases between them. CDR3 loop: CASFGAGGNQPQHF. The CDR3, as DNA: TGTGCCAGTTTTGGGGCAGGGGGCAATCAGCCCCAGCATTTT.

V gene TRBV5-4 combines with J gene TRBJ2-1; D unresolved. The CDR3 runs to 15 residues. The germline gives CDR1 SGHNT, CDR2 YYREEE (reference sequence). V was pared by 0 bases and J by 4 bases, with 11 bases between. The CDR3 nucleotides read TGTGCCAGCAGCTTGGCGCAGAGCCGATACAATGAGCAGTTCTTC. The encoded protein is CASSLAQSRYNEQFF. Full variable domain (remainder filled in from reference TRBV5-4 and TRBJ2-1): ETGVTQSPTHLIKTRGQQVTLRCSSQSGHNTVSWYQQALGQGPQFIFQYYREEENGRGNFPPRFSGLQFPNYSSELNVNALELDDSALYLCASSLAQSRYNEQFFGPGTRLTVL.